Sequencing of this T cell receptor beta chain was carried out in a study of T cells after yellow fever vaccination (dated by TCRdb to between 2018 and 2020). Context from the whole study: The SMART-Seq v4 Ultra Low Input RNA kit was used to prepare libraries from fractions with low cell numbers. To track T-cell clones before and after primary and booster YFV17D yellow fever vaccination, bulk TCR alpha and beta repertoires were sequenced longitudinally. Blood samples were taken at several timepoints before and after primary and secondary immunization, and bulk PBMC replicates and cell subsets were isolated. The cohort comprised two healthy male donors, one aged 18 to 30 and one aged 30 to 40 years.

The CDR3 measures 16 amino acids from cysteine to phenylalanine. CDR3 DNA only is kept here, 48 bases in frame from base 1. CDR1 and CDR2, per the germline V gene, are SGHTA and FQGNSA. V and J are trimmed by 1 base and 4 bases, and the gene matches miss 6 bases of the junction. What this sample's treatment or condition label stands for: live attenuated yellow fever vaccine strain. A standard Ficoll-Paque protocol was used to isolate PBMCs from peripheral blood. CD4 and CD8 T-cell fractions were isolated with Dynabeads CD4 and CD8 positive selection kits. RNA was extracted with TriZol from bulk PBMCs, CD4 and CD8 fractions, and dextramer-positive and dextramer-negative fractions. General conclusions and limits of the study: A small share of clonotypes occurred in both CD4 and CD8 compartments, likely arising from convergent recombination. Computational filtering was needed because FACS-sorted repertoires could contain abundant contaminating clonotypes from the bulk population. Compared with the primary T-cell response, the secondary T-cell response was faster but weaker, reaching its peak on day 5 rather than on day 15. The study included only two donors, which limits how far the findings can be generalized. After the booster, most clones that had expanded after primary vaccination were detected again (around 97% of CD4 and around nine tenths of CD8), suggesting broad maintenance of memory.

TCR cDNA was made using 5'RACE template switching, a step that added a universal primer site and unique molecular identifiers. Priming of cDNA synthesis was performed from both the TCR alpha and TCR beta constant segments. Two PCR steps were used to amplify libraries, with sample barcodes and sequencing adapters being added in the second step. Sequencing of libraries was performed on Illumina HiSeq 2500 (2x100 bp) or NovaSeq (2x150 bp). Concerning the study's data processing: Demultiplexing of reads and collapsing into UMI consensus sequences were performed with MIGEC, and V(D)J alignment was carried out with MiXCR. Clonotypes responding to the vaccine were identified with edgeR on replicate PBMC samples, with the criteria of FDR below 0.01 and a log2 fold change above 5 up to day 15. CD4 or CD8 identity was assigned to each bulk clonotype according to whether the clonotype was present at higher abundance in the sequenced CD4 repertoire or the sequenced CD8 repertoire. The raw public reads went through TCRdb reprocessing: fastp at Q25, MiXCR clone calling, in-frame beta chains kept. Here each entry gathers all rows of one CDR3 protein and keeps the most common genes and DNA. None of the V and J calls come from the authors' own analysis; TCRdb made them. For this sample the table gives roughly 120,000 distinct CDR3 sequences, of which more than 7.5% were detected only once. Approximately 24% of the sample comes from the top ten.

Concerning this clonotype itself: Its antigen remains unidentified. No qualities accompany the bases; no much larger clone lies one base away.

The sample was CD8+ T cells sorted from PBMCs, taken 45 days after the yellow fever booster vaccination. The sequence is built from TRBV7-2 and TRBJ2-7; TRBD2 matches 11 bases in the middle. The TCR sequence derives from a man aged 30 to 45 who received the YFV17D yellow fever vaccine. The CDR3 sequence is CASSLGAGTSGYEQYF. The nucleotide sequence is given as TGTGCCAGCAGCTTAGGTGCCGGGACTAGCGGATACGAGCAGTACTTC.